This T cell receptor (beta chain) originates from a study of T cells in Graves' hyperthyroidism and ophthalmopathy. Study background: Peripheral blood was obtained at initial diagnosis, preceding any treatment.

This clonotype has just a few counts. This CDR3 spans 15 amino acids. CDR1 is MGHRA and CDR2 is YSYEKL in the germline V gene. V was clipped by 7 bases and J by 7 bases; unmatched bases: 9. With duration under 3 months, ophthalmopathy was active: Clinical Activity Score at least 3, NOSPECS at least 4. Isolation of PBMCs was performed on 8.5 to 10 ml fresh peripheral blood. From RNA transcripts, TCR beta CDR3 regions were amplified. The HTBI primer set served for first-round RT-PCR of the TCR CDR3. TCRdb reprocessed the multiplex PCR reads with MiXCR, giving one entry per CDR3 protein. The repertoire holds approximately 600,000 distinct CDR3 sequences, with about a fifth as singletons.

Sequenced material: blood. The chain recombines TRBV4-1 with TRBJ1-4; TRBD1 aligns across 10 bases. This sequence originates from a man aged 25 to 45 with Graves' ophthalmopathy. The CDR3 loop is CASKGETGGGEKLFF. CDR3 nucleotide sequence: TGCGCCAGCAAAGGTGAGACAGGGGGCGGTGAAAAACTGTTTTTT.